The present T cell receptor (beta chain) was sequenced within a study of T cell repertoires in cytomegalovirus infection. Across the whole study: Signatures in public TCR beta sequences pointed to both CMV infection and matching HLA type. Points from the study as a whole: Cumulative frequency (of public TCR beta family members) identified carriers of CMV plus the relevant HLA. CMV-specific TCR beta clonotypes restricted by HLA-C dominated the ex vivo response.

V lost 8 bases and J lost 3, with 10 bases in between. The CDR3 is made up of 12 amino acids. To note about this clonotype: What it binds is unknown.

TCRdb independently ran MiXCR on the reads; one entry per CDR3 protein. The profile covers approximately 990,000 distinct CDR3 sequences, with about 33% appearing a single time and about an eighth taken by the ten largest. The sequenced sample was cultured CD8+ T cells from PBMCs, obtained from culture after CMV antigen stimulation. This receptor was taken from a human donor in good health (CMV status not recorded). Some clones in this sample may be carry-over from other donors' samples. The chain couples TRBV12-3 or TRBV12-4 to TRBJ2-5; D remains unclear. This chain's CDR3 is CASRLAKETQYF. The CDR3 nucleotides are TGTGCCAGCCGATTGGCAAAAGAGACCCAGTACTTC.